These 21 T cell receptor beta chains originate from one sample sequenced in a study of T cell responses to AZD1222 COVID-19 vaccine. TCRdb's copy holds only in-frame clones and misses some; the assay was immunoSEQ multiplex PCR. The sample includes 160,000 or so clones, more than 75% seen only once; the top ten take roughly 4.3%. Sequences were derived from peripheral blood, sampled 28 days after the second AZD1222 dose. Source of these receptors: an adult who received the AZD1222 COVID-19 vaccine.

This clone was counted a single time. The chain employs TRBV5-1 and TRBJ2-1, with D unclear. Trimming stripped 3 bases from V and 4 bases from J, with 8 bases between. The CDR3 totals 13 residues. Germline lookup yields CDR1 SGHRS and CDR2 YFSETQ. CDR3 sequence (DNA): TGCGCCAGCAGCTCTGAGGTATACAATGAGCAGTTCTTC. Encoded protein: CASSSEVYNEQFF.

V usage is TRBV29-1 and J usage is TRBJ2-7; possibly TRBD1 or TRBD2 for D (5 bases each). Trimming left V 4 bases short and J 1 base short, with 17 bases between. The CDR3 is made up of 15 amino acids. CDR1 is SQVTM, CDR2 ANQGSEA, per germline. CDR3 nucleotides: TGCAGCGTTGGGAAGGCGGGTGCAGGGTCCTACGAGCAGTACTTC. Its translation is CSVGKAGAGSYEQYF.

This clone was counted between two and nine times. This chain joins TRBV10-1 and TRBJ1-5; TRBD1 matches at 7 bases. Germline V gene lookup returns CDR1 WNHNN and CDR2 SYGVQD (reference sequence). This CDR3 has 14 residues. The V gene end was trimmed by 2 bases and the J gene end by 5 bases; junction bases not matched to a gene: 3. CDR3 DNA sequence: TGCGCCAGCAGTGAGAGGGGGACAGATCAGCCCCAGCATTTT. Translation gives CASSERGTDQPQHF.

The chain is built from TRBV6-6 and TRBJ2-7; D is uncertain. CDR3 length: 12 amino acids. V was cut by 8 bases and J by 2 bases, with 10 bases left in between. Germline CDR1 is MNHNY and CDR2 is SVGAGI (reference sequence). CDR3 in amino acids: CASGPNPYEQYF. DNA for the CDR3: TGTGCCAGCGGGCCCAACCCCTACGAGCAGTACTTC.

In DNA, the CDR3 is TGTGCCAGCAGTTACGACCCCTCTGGGGCCAACGTCCTGACTTTC. This codes for CASSYDPSGANVLTF. The chain links TRBV6-5 to TRBJ2-6, with D uncertain. Trimming removed 2 bases at V and 0 bases at J, with 5 bases between. CDR3 length: 15 amino acids. The V gene's germline CDR1 is MNHEY and CDR2 SVGAGI.

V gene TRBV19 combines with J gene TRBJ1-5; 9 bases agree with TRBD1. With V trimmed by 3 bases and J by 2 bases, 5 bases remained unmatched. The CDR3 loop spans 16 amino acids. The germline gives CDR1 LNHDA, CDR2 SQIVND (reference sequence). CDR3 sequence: CASSIPRTGGNQPQHF. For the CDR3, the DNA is TGTGCCAGTAGTATCCCACGGACAGGGGGCAATCAGCCCCAGCATTTT.

The CDR3 nucleotides read TGTGCCAGCAGCCAGGGGGGTGGTCCCCAGCATTTT. Its translation is CASSQGGGPQHF. This chain uses TRBV27 with TRBJ1-5; 7 bases fit TRBD1. The CDR3 runs to 12 residues. Unmatched junction bases numbered 6, after V lost 6 bases and J lost 10 bases. Germline CDR1 is MNHEY and CDR2 is SMNVEV (reference sequence).

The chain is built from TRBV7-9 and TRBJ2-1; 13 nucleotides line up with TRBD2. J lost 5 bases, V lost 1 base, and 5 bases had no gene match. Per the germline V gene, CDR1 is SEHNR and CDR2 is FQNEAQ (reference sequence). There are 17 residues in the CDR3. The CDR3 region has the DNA TGTGCCAGCAGCTTAGGACTAGCGGGGGGCCATGACAATGAGCAGTTCTTC. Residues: CASSLGLAGGHDNEQFF.

As DNA, the CDR3 is TGTGCCACCAGTGCTAGAAAGCGGGGGGGCCCGGACACCGGGGAGCTGTTTTTT. Its protein product is CATSARKRGGPDTGELFF. J is TRBJ2-2 and V is TRBV24-1; 10 bases are a match to TRBD2. Germline values: CDR1 KGHDR, CDR2 SFDVKD. Trimming cost V 5 bases and J 3 bases; bases outside gene matches: 11. The CDR3 is made up of 18 amino acids.

CDR3 nucleotide sequence: TGTGCCAGCTCGCCCGGACAGCTTATGAACACTGAAGCTTTCTTT. This sequence encodes CASSPGQLMNTEAFF. The chain has TRBV18 and TRBJ1-1; D may be TRBD1 (6 bases). Germline V gene sequence: CDR1 KGHSH, CDR2 LQKENI. The CDR3 contains 15 residues. Trimming took off 6 bases at V and 0 bases at J, with 14 bases between the two ends.

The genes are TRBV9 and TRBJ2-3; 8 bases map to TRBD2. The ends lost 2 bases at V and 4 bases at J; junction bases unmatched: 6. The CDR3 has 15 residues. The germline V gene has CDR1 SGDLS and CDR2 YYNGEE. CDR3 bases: TGTGCCAGCAGCGTCAGCGGGGGCCCCCCAGATACGCAGTATTTT. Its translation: CASSVSGGPPDTQYF.

The CDR3 DNA sequence: TGTGCCAGCAGAGGAGCTAACTATGGCTACACCTTC. Protein: CASRGANYGYTF. The V call is TRBV25-1, the J call TRBJ1-2, with D uncertain. Trimming removed 6 bases from V and 0 bases from J, with 5 bases in between. The CDR3 contains 12 residues. The germline V gene has CDR1 MGHDK and CDR2 SYGVNS.

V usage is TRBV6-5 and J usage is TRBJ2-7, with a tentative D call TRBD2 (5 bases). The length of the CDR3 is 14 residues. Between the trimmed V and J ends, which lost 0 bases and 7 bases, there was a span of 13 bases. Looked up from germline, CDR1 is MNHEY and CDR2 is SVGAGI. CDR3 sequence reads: CASSYSRLAGEQYF. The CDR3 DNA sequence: TGTGCCAGCAGTTACTCCCGGCTAGCTGGGGAGCAGTACTTC.

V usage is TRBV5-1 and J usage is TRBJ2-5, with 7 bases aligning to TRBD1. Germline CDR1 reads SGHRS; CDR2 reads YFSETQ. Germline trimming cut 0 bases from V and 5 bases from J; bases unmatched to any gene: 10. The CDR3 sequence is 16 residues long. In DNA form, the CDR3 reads TGCGCCAGCAGCTTGGCCCCGGCCGTGACAGGGGAGACCCAGTACTTC. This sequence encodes CASSLAPAVTGETQYF.

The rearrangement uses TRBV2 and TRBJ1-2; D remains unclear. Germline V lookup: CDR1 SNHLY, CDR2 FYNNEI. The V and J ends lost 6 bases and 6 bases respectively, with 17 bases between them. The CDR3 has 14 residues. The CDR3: CASRNSQATHGYTF. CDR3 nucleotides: TGTGCCAGCAGGAACAGCCAAGCGACGCATGGCTACACCTTC.

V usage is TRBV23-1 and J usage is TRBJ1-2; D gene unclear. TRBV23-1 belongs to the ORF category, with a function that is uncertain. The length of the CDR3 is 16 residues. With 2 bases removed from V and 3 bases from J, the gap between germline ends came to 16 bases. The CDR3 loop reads CASSQLSWCSDYGYTF. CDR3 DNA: TGCGCCAGCAGTCAACTCAGTTGGTGTTCAGACTATGGCTACACCTTC.

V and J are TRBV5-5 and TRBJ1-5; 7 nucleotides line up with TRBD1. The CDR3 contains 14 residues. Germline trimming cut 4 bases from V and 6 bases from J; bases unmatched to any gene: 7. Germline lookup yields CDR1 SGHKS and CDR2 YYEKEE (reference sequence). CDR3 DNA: TGTGCCAGCAGCGCTTCTTCAGGGGGTCAGCCCCAGCATTTT. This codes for CASSASSGGQPQHF. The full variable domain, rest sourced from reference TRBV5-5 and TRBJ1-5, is DAGVTQSPTHLIKTRGQQVTLRCSPISGHKSVSWYQQVLGQGPQFIFQYYEKEERGRGNFPDRFSARQFPNYSSELNVNALLLGDSALYLCASSASSGGQPQHFGDGTRLSIL.

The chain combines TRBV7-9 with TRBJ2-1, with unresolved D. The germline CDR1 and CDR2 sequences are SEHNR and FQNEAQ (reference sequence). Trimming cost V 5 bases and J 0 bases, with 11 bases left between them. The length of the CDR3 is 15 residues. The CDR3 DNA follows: TGTGCCAGCAGCCACCCGCAGGACTCCTACAATGAGCAGTTCTTC. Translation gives CASSHPQDSYNEQFF.

CDR3 residues: CASSQQTDTEAFF. DNA of the CDR3: TGCGCCAGCAGCCAACAAACGGACACTGAAGCTTTCTTT. The chain links TRBV4-3 to TRBJ1-1; D call uncertain. Germline-derived CDR1 and CDR2 are LGHNA and YSLEER. CDR3 size: 13 residues. V was clipped by 2 bases and J by 3 bases, with 7 bases between them.

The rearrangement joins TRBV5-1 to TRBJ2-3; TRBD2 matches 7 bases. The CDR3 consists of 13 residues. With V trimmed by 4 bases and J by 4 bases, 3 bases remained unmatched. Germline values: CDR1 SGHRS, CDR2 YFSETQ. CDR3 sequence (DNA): TGCGCCAGCAGCGGTAGCGGGTCAGATACGCAGTATTTT. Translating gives CASSGSGSDTQYF.

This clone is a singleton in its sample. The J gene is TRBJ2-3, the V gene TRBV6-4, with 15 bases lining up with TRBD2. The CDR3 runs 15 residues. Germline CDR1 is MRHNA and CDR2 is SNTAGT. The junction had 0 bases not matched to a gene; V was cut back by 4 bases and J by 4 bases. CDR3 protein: CASSGTSGGADTQYF. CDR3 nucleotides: TGTGCCAGCAGTGGGACTAGCGGGGGGGCAGATACGCAGTATTTT.